This T cell receptor (beta chain) emerged from a study of CD8+CD57+ T cells in acquired aplastic anemia. Study details: DNA recovered from sorted CD4+ and CD8+ cells had a mean of roughly 3 ug. Some 10 million reads, on average, were obtained for CD4+ cells from healthy donors.

TCR beta VDJ combinations and CDR3 sequences were profiled from genomic DNA. TCRdb re-called the reads through MiXCR, storing one row per CDR3 protein. In the table there are hundreds of thousands of distinct CDR3 sequences, 60% to 80% of which are singletons. For this clonotype: The antigen is not known.

This CDR3 contains 15 residues. Trimming cost V 2 bases and J 3 bases, with 13 bases left between them. Germline CDR1 is SGHKS and CDR2 is YYEKEE (reference sequence). Study-level results: Overlap between patients and controls comprised roughly 28 CD8+ CDR3 sequences. Statistical testing detected no significant gap in CD8+ Simpson's diversity between patients and controls.

The J gene is TRBJ2-3, the V gene TRBV5-5, with D maybe TRBD2 (6 bases). The source of this sequence is a human donor in good health, serving as a control. Specimen: sorted CD4+, CD8+, or CD8+CD57+ T cells (not recorded which) from PBMCs. The CDR3 DNA reads TGTGCCAGCAGCTTTCCGGGAGATGTTACAGATACGCAGTATTTT. Translation gives CASSFPGDVTDTQYF.